These T cell receptor beta chains were read from a single sample in a study of glioma-infiltrating T cells after dendritic cell vaccination. This table comes from immunoSEQ multiplex PCR, and its TCRdb copy is limited to in-frame clones, with some not included. The sample has more than 95,000 clones, around 90% seen once. Sequenced here: blood, sampled after dendritic cell vaccination. These receptors were obtained from a human donor with glioblastoma. CDR3s include the opening cysteine and the closing phenylalanine or tryptophan. The D gene is left open where the match is weak. Rows may omit the clone size; those that give it use once, few, many or a size class.

D,V,size,J,CDR3,DNA
TRBD1,TRBV5-1,NA,TRBJ1-1,CASSLGQGQRAFF,TGCGCCAGCAGCCTTGGACAGGGGCAAAGGGCTTTCTTT
NA,TRBV7-9,NA,TRBJ2-3,CAPGEHTDTQYF,TGTGCCCCTGGGGAGCACACAGATACGCAGTATTTT
TRBD2,TRBV5-1,NA,TRBJ2-5,CASSLVAGGSSETQYF,TGCGCCAGCAGCTTGGTGGCGGGAGGGAGCTCCGAGACCCAGTACTTC
NA,TRBV20-1,few,TRBJ2-5,CSAYSGETQYF,TGCAGTGCCTACAGTGGGGAGACCCAGTACTTC
TRBD1,TRBV2,once,TRBJ2-1,CASSLRQGASEQFF,TGTGCCAGCAGTCTACGACAGGGGGCGAGTGAGCAGTTCTTC
TRBD2,TRBV25-1,once,TRBJ2-7,CASTFGGREYEQYF,TGTGCCAGCACCTTCGGCGGGAGGGAATACGAGCAGTACTTC
NA,TRBV19,NA,TRBJ2-2,CASSIDPPEGTGELFF,TGTGCCAGTAGTATAGATCCACCGGAGGGCACCGGGGAGCTGTTTTTT
NA,TRBV18,NA,TRBJ1-3,CASSPGQINTIYF,TGTGCCAGCTCACCAGGACAGATCAACACCATATATTTT
TRBD1,TRBV13,NA,TRBJ2-3,CASRKQGYTQYF,TGTGCCAGCAGAAAACAGGGGTATACGCAGTATTTT
TRBD1,TRBV5-1,NA,TRBJ2-2,CASSLEGTGNTGELFF,TGCGCCAGCAGCTTGGAAGGGACAGGGAACACCGGGGAGCTGTTTTTT
NA,TRBV30,NA,TRBJ1-5,CAWSAIGASNQPQHF,TGTGCCTGGAGTGCAATAGGGGCATCCAATCAGCCCCAGCATTTT
NA,TRBV7-2,NA,TRBJ1-6,CASSLGWAGYNSPLHF,TGTGCCAGCAGCTTAGGGTGGGCTGGGTATAATTCACCCCTCCACTTT
NA,TRBV30,NA,TRBJ1-1,CAWSPKSRSNTEAFF,TGTGCCTGGAGTCCCAAGAGTCGGTCGAACACTGAAGCTTTCTTT
NA,TRBV9,NA,TRBJ2-3,CASSVGTGTDTQYF,TGTGCCAGCAGCGTAGGGACAGGCACAGATACGCAGTATTTT
NA,TRBV30,NA,TRBJ1-5,CAWSANTDQPQHF,TGTGCCTGGAGCGCGAATACGGATCAGCCCCAGCATTTT
NA,TRBV7-9,NA,TRBJ1-2,CASSFGGANYGYTF,TGTGCCAGCAGCTTTGGAGGGGCTAACTATGGCTACACCTTC
TRBD1,TRBV5-1,NA,TRBJ1-1,CASSPWDRQLTEAFF,TGCGCCAGCAGCCCCTGGGACAGACAACTCACTGAAGCTTTCTTT
TRBD2,TRBV6-5,NA,TRBJ2-2,CASSLGLAENTGELFF,TGTGCCAGCAGTTTGGGACTAGCGGAGAACACCGGGGAGCTGTTTTTT
TRBD1,TRBV30,NA,TRBJ1-4,CAWGRTGVEKLFF,TGTGCCTGGGGAAGGACAGGGGTTGAAAAACTGTTTTTT
NA,TRBV2,NA,TRBJ2-3,CASRRETDTQYF,TGTGCCAGCCGGAGGGAGACAGATACGCAGTATTTT
TRBD2,TRBV18,NA,TRBJ2-7,CASSPTSGSDEQYF,TGTGCCAGCTCACCCACTAGCGGGAGTGACGAGCAGTACTTC
NA,TRBV6-1,NA,TRBJ2-5,CASSERGGPETQYF,TGTGCCAGCAGTGAACGCGGGGGCCCAGAGACCCAGTACTTC
TRBD2,TRBV2,NA,TRBJ2-5,CASQGLAAQYF,TGTGCCAGCCAGGGACTAGCAGCCCAGTACTTC
NA,TRBV19,few,TRBJ2-7,CASTFRPDRSPVF,TGTGCCAGTACCTTCAGACCGGACAGAAGTCCCGTCTTC
TRBD1,TRBV7-2,NA,TRBJ2-7,CASSLDRSLTYEQYF,TGTGCCAGCAGCTTGGACAGGAGTTTGACCTACGAGCAGTACTTC
NA,TRBV2,NA,TRBJ2-1,CASRTVALSSEQFF,TGTGCCAGCAGAACCGTAGCGCTCTCGAGTGAGCAGTTCTTC
NA,TRBV18,NA,TRBJ1-6,CASSQDSYNSPLHF,TGTGCCAGCTCACAGGACAGCTATAATTCACCCCTCCACTTT
TRBD1,TRBV11-2,NA,TRBJ1-2,CASSPRTGVYYGYTF,TGTGCCAGCAGCCCCCGGACAGGGGTTTACTATGGCTACACCTTC
TRBD1,TRBV5-6,once,TRBJ2-7,CASSFRDRGSYEQYF,TGTGCCAGCAGCTTCCGGGACAGGGGCTCCTACGAGCAGTACTTC
NA,TRBV27,NA,TRBJ1-1,CASSIDTVRRDTEAFF,TGTGCCAGCAGTATCGACACAGTGAGGAGGGACACTGAAGCTTTCTTT
NA,TRBV19,once,TRBJ1-2,CANRGVERGPTYGYTF,TGTGCCAACAGAGGGGTAGAGCGGGGGCCAACCTATGGCTACACCTTC
TRBD2,TRBV30,NA,TRBJ2-1,CAWKLAGVSEQFF,TGTGCCTGGAAACTAGCGGGAGTCAGCGAGCAGTTCTTC
NA,TRBV19,NA,TRBJ1-5,CASFSGGYNQPQHF,TGTGCCAGTTTTTCCGGGGGATACAATCAGCCCCAGCATTTT
TRBD2,TRBV5-1,NA,TRBJ2-3,CASSLVAGGATDTQYF,TGCGCCAGCAGCTTAGTAGCGGGGGGGGCCACAGATACGCAGTATTTT
NA,TRBV30,NA,TRBJ2-5,CAWSVHRSETQYF,TGTGCCTGGAGTGTACATCGATCGGAGACCCAGTACTTC
NA,TRBV5-4,NA,TRBJ2-2,CASSLQGTGELFF,TGTGCCAGCAGCTTGCAGGGGACCGGGGAGCTGTTTTTT
NA,TRBV4-1,once,TRBJ2-7,CASSRQGPSYEQYF,TGCGCCAGCAGTCGTCAGGGGCCCTCCTACGAGCAGTACTTC
NA,TRBV18,NA,TRBJ1-2,CASSPSGGKQYGYTF,TGTGCCAGCTCACCATCCGGGGGGAAACAGTATGGCTACACCTTC
NA,TRBV4-2,NA,TRBJ1-1,CASSQEREAFF,TGTGCCAGCAGCCAAGAGAGGGAAGCTTTCTTT
NA,TRBV6-6,NA,TRBJ1-5,CASSYGQLSNQPQHF,TGTGCCAGCAGTTACGGACAGCTTAGCAATCAGCCCCAGCATTTT
TRBD2,TRBV5-4,NA,TRBJ2-2,CASSLEGGPGTGELFF,TGTGCCAGCAGCTTAGAGGGAGGGCCTGGCACCGGGGAGCTGTTTTTT
TRBD1,TRBV18,NA,TRBJ1-5,CASSRDRPYSNQPQHF,TGTGCCAGCTCGCGGGACAGGCCCTATAGCAATCAGCCCCAGCATTTT
NA,TRBV5-6,NA,TRBJ2-3,CASSLAGTDTQYF,TGTGCCAGCAGCTTGGCTGGCACAGATACGCAGTATTTT
NA,TRBV19,NA,TRBJ1-1,CASSRQLNTEAFF,TGTGCCAGTTCGCGACAGCTGAACACTGAAGCTTTCTTT
TRBD1,TRBV5-6,NA,TRBJ1-2,CASSYTRQGMDYGYTF,TGTGCCAGCAGCTACACCCGACAGGGGATGGACTATGGCTACACCTTC
TRBD1,TRBV6-1,NA,TRBJ1-6,CASTERGGQGGYSPLHF,TGTGCCAGCACTGAAAGGGGTGGGCAGGGGGGATATTCACCCCTCCACTTT
TRBD1,TRBV4-1,NA,TRBJ2-7,CASSQGQTGSYEQYF,TGCGCCAGCAGCCAAGGACAGACAGGGTCCTACGAGCAGTACTTC
NA,TRBV12-5,NA,TRBJ2-1,CASGLGLSGSYNEQFF,TGTGCTAGTGGTTTGGGACTATCCGGCTCCTACAATGAGCAGTTCTTC
TRBD1,TRBV15,NA,TRBJ2-5,CATSGQVWETQYF,TGTGCCACCAGCGGACAGGTTTGGGAGACCCAGTACTTC